The clone carrying this T cell receptor (beta chain) was found once. This record belongs to a study of blood T cell repertoires in COVID-19. Participant age was roughly 18 to 95 years, and participants resided in roughly 25 US areas. Cohorts were based on clinical histories the participants reported. Authors' processing steps: Cell counts per sample came from amplifying reference gene primers. Method: immunoSEQ multiplex PCR; TCRdb's copy keeps in-frame clones and lacks some. That table is the source of V, J and clone size, and D and trimming were worked out from the DNA. The profile covers about 360,000 clones, with approximately 87% appearing a single time and 1% to 1.5% taken by the ten largest. The specimen sequenced was PBMCs or T cells enriched from blood (not recorded which). This receptor was taken from a young man who had recovered from COVID-19.

The CDR3 here is CASSFGTYEQYF. CDR3 DNA: TGTGCCAGCAGCTTTGGCACCTACGAGCAGTACTTC. The chain is built from TRBV5-4 and TRBJ2-7; D not resolved. With 2 bases removed from V and 2 bases from J, the gap between germline ends came to 5 bases. CDR3 size: 12 residues. Germline lookup yields CDR1 SGHNT and CDR2 YYREEE (reference sequence).